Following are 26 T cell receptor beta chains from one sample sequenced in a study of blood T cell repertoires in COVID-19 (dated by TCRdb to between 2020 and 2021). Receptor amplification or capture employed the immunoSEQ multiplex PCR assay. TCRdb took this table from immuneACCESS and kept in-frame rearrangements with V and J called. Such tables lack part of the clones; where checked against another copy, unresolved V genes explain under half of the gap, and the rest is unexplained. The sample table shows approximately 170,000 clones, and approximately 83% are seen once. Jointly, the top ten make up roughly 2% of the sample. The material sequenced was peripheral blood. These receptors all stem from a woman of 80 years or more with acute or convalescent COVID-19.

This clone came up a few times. CDR3 in amino acids: CASSLERGQPQHF. The CDR3 DNA reads TGTGCCAGCAGCTTAGAACGGGGTCAGCCCCAGCATTTT. This chain joins TRBV11-2 and TRBJ1-5; D gene unclear. V was pared by 0 bases and J by 6 bases, with 6 bases between. Per the germline V gene, CDR1 is SGHAT and CDR2 is FQNNGV. CDR3 length equals 13 residues.

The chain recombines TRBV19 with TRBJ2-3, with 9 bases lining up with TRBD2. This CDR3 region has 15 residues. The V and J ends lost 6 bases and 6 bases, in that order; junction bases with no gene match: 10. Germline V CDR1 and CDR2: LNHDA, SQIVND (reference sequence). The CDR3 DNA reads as TGTGCCAGTAGCGCTAGCGGGACCCGGGGGGATACGCAGTATTTT. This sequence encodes CASSASGTRGDTQYF. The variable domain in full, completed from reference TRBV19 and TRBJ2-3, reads DGGITQSPKYLFRKEGQNVTLSCEQNLNHDAMYWYRQDPGQGLRLIYYSQIVNDFQKGDIAEGYSVSREKKESFPLTVTSAQKNPTAFYLCASSASGTRGDTQYFGPGTRLTVL.

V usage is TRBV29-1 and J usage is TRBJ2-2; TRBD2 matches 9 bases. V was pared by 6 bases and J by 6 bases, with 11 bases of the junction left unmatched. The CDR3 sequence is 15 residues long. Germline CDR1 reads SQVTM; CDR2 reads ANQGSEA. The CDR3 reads CSVQHGGGAAGELFF. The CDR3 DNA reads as TGCAGCGTCCAACACGGCGGGGGGGCAGCCGGGGAGCTGTTTTTT.

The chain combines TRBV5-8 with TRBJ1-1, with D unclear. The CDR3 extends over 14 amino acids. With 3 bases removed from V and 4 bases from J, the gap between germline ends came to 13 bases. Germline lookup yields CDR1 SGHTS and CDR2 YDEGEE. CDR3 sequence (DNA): TGTGCCAGCAGCTCAGGTCTTCTTCGCACTGAAGCTTTCTTT. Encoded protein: CASSSGLLRTEAFF.

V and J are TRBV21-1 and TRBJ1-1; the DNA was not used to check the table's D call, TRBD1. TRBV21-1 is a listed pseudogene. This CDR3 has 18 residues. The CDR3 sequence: CASSKGGAGGQSNTEAFF. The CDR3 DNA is TGTGCCAGCAGCAAAGGTGGTGCAGGGGGACAATCGAACACTGAAGCTTTCTTT.

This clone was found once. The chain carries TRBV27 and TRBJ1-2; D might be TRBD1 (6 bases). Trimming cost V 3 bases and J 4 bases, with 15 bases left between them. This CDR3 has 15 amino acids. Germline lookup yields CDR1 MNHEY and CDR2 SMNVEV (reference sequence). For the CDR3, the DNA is TGTGCCAGCAGTTTCAGGGGCCAGACGGGCTATGGCTACACCTTC. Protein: CASSFRGQTGYGYTF.

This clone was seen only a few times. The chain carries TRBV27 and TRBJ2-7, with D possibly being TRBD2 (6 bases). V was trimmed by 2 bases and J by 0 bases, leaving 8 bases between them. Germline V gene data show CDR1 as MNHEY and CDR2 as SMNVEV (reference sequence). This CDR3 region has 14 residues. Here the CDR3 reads CASSLGTYSYEQYF. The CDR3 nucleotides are TGTGCCAGCAGTTTAGGGACTTACTCCTACGAGCAGTACTTC.

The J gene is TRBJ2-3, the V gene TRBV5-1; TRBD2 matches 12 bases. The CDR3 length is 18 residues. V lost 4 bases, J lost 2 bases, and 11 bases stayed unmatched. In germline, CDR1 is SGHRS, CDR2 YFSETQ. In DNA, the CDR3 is TGCGCCAGCAGCCCCCTAGCGGGAGGGTCGCAAGTCACAGATACGCAGTATTTT. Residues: CASSPLAGGSQVTDTQYF.

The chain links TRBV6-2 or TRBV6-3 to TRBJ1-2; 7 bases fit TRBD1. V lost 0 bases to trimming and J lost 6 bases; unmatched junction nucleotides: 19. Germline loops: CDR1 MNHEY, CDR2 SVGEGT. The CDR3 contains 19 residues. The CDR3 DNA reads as TGTGCCAGCAGTTACTCGAGGGCTGAGACAGGGCCTTTTATGGATGGCTACACCTTC. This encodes CASSYSRAETGPFMDGYTF.

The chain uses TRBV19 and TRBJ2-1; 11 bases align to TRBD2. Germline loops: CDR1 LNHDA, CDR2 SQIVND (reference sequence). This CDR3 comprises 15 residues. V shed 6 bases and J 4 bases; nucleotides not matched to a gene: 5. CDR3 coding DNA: TGTGCCAGTAGGCCCCGGACTAGCGGGTACAATGAGCAGTTCTTC. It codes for CASRPRTSGYNEQFF.

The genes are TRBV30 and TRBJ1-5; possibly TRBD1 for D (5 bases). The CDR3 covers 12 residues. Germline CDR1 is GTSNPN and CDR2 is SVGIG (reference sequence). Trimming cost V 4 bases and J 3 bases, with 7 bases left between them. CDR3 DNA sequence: TGTGCCTGGACCAGGGACAATCAGCCCCAGCATTTT. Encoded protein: CAWTRDNQPQHF.

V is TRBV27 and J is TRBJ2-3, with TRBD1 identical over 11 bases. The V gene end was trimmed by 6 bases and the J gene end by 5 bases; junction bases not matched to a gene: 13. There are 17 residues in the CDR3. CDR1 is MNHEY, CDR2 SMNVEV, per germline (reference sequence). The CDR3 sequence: CASRKTGDRGGKDTQYF. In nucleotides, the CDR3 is TGTGCCAGCAGGAAGACCGGGGACAGGGGGGGGAAAGATACGCAGTATTTT.

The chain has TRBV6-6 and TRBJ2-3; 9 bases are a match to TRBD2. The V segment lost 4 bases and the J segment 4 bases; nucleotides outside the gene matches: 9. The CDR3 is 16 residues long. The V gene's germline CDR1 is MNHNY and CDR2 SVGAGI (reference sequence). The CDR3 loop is CASSFPAAGGSDTQYF. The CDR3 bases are TGTGCCAGCAGTTTCCCAGCAGCGGGAGGCTCAGATACGCAGTATTTT.

CDR3: CASSSGTGRNQPQHF. The CDR3, as DNA: TGTGCCAGTAGCTCCGGGACAGGACGCAATCAGCCCCAGCATTTT. This rearrangement joins TRBV19 to TRBJ1-5, with 8 bases that match TRBD1. The V and J ends lost 6 bases and 2 bases, in that order; junction bases with no gene match: 6. This CDR3 region has 15 residues. CDR1 and CDR2 (germline): LNHDA, SQIVND (reference sequence).

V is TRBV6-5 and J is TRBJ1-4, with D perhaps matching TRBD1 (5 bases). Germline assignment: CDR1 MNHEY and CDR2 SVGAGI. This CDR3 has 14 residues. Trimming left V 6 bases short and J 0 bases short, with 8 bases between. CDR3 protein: CASSPGSTNEKLFF. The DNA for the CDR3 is TGTGCCAGCAGCCCAGGGTCAACTAATGAAAAACTGTTTTTT.

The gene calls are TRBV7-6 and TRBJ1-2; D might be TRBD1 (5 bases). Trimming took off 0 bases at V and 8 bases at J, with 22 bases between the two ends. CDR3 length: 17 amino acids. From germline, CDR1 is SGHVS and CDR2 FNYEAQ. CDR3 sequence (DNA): TGTGCCAGCAGCTTAGCGGCGGGGTGGGACTACGAAGACGGCTACACCTTC. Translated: CASSLAAGWDYEDGYTF.

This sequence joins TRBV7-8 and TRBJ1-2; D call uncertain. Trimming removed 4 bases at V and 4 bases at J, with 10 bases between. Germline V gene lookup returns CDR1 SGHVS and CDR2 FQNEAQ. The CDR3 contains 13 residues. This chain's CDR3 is CASSSFDIYGYTF. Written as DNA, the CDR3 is TGTGCCAGCAGCTCATTCGACATCTATGGCTACACCTTC.

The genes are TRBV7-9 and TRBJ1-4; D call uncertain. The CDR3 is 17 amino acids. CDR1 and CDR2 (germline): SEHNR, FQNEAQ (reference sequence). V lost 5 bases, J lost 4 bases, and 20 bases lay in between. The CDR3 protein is CASSPGEKPPSNEKLFF. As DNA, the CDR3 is TGTGCCAGCAGCCCTGGGGAGAAGCCACCGAGTAATGAAAAACTGTTTTTT.

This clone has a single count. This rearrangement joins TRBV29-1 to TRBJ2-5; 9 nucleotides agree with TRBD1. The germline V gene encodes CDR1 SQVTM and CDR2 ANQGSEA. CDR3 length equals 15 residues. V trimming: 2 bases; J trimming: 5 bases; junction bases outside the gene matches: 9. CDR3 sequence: CSVERPTGGLETQYF. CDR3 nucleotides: TGCAGCGTTGAACGACCTACAGGGGGCTTGGAGACCCAGTACTTC.

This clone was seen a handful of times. This chain's CDR3 is CASRSPRYEQYF. CDR3 nucleotides: TGTGCCAGCAGGTCACCCAGGTACGAGCAGTACTTC. The chain employs TRBV28 and TRBJ2-7, with no clear D. V lost 6 bases to trimming and J lost 4 bases, with 10 bases between them. CDR1 and CDR2 from the germline V gene are MDHEN and SYDVKM. This CDR3 contains 12 residues.

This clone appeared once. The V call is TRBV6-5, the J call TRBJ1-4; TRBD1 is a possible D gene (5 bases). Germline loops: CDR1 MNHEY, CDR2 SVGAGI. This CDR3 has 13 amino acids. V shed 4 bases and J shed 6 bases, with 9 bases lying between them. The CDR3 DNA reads TGTGCCAGCAGTTGGACACAGGATGAAAAACTGTTTTTT. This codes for CASSWTQDEKLFF.

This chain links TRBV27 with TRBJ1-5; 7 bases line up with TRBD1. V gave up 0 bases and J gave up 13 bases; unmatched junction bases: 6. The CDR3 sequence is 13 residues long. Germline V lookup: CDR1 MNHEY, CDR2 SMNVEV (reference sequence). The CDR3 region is CASSLSNRGLQHF. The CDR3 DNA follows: TGTGCCAGCAGTTTATCGAACAGGGGACTTCAGCATTTT.

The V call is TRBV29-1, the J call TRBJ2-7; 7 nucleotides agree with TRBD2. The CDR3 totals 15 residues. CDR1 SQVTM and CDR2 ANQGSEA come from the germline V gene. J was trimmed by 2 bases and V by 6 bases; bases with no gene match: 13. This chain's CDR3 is CSVTGGWGGAYEQYF. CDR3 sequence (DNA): TGCAGCGTCACGGGAGGCTGGGGGGGGGCCTACGAGCAGTACTTC.

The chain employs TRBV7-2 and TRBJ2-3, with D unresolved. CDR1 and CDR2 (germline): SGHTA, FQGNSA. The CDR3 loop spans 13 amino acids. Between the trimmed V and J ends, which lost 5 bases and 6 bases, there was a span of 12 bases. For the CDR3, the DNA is TGTGCCAGCAGCCGACTCCTTCAGGATACGCAGTATTTT. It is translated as CASSRLLQDTQYF.

CDR3 loop: CASHRQGESYEQYF. The CDR3 region has the DNA TGTGCCAGCCACCGCCAGGGGGAATCCTACGAGCAGTACTTC. The J gene is TRBJ2-7, the V gene TRBV6-5; 7 bases are shared with TRBD1. With V trimmed by 8 bases and J by 1 base, 8 bases remained unmatched. CDR1 is MNHEY, CDR2 SVGAGI, per germline. CDR3 length equals 14 residues.

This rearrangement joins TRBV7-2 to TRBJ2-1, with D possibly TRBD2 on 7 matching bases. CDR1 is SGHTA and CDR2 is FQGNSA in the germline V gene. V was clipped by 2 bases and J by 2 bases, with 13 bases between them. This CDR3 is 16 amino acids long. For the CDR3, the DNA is TGTGCCAGCAGCTTAAGGCTAGGGGGGGCCTACAATGAGCAGTTCTTC. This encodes CASSLRLGGAYNEQFF.